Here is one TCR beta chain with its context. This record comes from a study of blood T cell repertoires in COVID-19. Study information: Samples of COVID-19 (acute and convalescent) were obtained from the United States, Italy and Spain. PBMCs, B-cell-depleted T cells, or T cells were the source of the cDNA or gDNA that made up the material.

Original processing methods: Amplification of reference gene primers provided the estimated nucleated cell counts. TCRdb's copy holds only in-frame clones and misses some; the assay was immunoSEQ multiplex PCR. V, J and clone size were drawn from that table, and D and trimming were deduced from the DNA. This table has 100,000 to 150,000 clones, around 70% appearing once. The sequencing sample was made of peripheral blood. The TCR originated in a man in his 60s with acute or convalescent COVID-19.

CDR3 protein: CASSTLAGGLTDTQYF. The CDR3 DNA is TGTGCCAGCAGCACCCTAGCGGGAGGTCTGACAGATACGCAGTATTTT. The genes are TRBV11-3 and TRBJ2-3; 11 bases line up with TRBD2. V was clipped by 5 bases and J by 3 bases; unmatched bases: 7. The CDR3 length is 16 residues. The germline gives CDR1 SGHNT, CDR2 YENEEA.